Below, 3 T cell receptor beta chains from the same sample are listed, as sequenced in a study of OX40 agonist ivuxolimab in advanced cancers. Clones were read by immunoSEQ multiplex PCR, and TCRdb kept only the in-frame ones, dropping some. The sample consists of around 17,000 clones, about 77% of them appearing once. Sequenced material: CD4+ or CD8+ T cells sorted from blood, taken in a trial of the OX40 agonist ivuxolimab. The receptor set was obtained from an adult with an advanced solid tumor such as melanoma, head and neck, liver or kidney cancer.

The CDR3 sequence is CASSLEGQGNTIYF. CDR3 coding DNA: TGTGCCAGCAGCTTAGAAGGACAGGGAAACACCATATATTTT. The chain combines TRBV7-6 with TRBJ1-3; D is perhaps TRBD1 (6 bases). V lost 1 base, J lost 4 bases, and 8 bases lay in between. This CDR3 contains 14 residues. CDR1 and CDR2 (germline): SGHVS, FNYEAQ.

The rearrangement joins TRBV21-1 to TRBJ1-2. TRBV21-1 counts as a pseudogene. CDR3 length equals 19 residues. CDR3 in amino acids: CASSKDRGARPIHLYGYTF. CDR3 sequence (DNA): TGTGCCAGCAGCAAAGATCGGGGGGCCCGGCCCATACATCTCTATGGCTACACCTTC.

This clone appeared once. Written as DNA, the CDR3 is TGCGCCAGCAGCCATACCCCCAGTGCCACAGATACGCAGTATTTT. As protein: CASSHTPSATDTQYF. The genes are TRBV4-1 and TRBJ2-3; no definite D call. Germline V gives CDR1 MGHRA, CDR2 YSYEKL. CDR3 size: 15 residues. V shed 3 bases and J shed 2 bases, with 12 bases lying between them.